This TCR beta chain is from a study of early T cells in non-severe SARS-CoV-2 infection. Study details: Bulk RNA from unsorted whole blood was sequenced; chains were unpaired. Findings and limits, study-wide: Matching with VDJdb favored anti-spike CD8 responses (missing private and CD4 specificities).

Researchers tagged individual cDNA molecules with unique molecular identifiers. TCRdb passed the 5' RACE reads through MiXCR, listing each CDR3 protein once. The table includes tens of thousands of distinct CDR3 sequences, roughly 16% detected once. V shed 1 base and J shed 0 bases, with 7 bases lying between them. The CDR3 totals 14 residues. Germline loops: CDR1 SGHDN, CDR2 FVKESK. This clonotype was found a few times. Its specificity is not known. The J gene is TRBJ2-7, the V gene TRBV14; D is uncertain. The sequencing here drew on whole blood, taken at baseline. The sequence was obtained from an adult who was a healthcare worker with PCR-confirmed SARS-CoV-2 infection or an uninfected control (not recorded which). CDR3 in DNA: TGTGCCAGCAGCCAAGCTCCTAGCTCCTACGAGCAGTACTTC. It specifies CASSQAPSSYEQYF. The entire variable domain, with the rest obtained from reference TRBV14 and TRBJ2-7, is as follows: EAGVTQFPSHSVIEKGQTVTLRCDPISGHDNLYWYRRVMGKEIKFLLHFVKESKQDESGMPNNRFLAERTGGTYSTLKVQPAELEDSGVYFCASSQAPSSYEQYFGPGTRLTVT.